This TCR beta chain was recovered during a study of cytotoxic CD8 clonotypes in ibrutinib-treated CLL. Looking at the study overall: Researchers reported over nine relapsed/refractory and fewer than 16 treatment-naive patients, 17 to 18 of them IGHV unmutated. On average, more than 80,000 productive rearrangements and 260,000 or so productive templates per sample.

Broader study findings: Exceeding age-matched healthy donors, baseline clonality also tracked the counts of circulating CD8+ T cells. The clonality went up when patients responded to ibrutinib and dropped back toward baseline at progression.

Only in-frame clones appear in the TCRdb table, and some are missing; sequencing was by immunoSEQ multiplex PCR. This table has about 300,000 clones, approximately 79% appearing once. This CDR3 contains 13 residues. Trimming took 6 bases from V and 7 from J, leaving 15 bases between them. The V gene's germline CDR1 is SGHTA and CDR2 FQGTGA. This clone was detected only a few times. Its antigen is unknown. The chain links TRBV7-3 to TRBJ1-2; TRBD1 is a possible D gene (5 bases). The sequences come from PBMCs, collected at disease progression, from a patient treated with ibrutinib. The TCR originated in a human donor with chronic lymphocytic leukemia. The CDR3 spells CASSLGTRGGYTF. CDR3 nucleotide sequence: TGTGCCAGCAGTTTAGGGACCCGTGGTGGCTACACCTTC. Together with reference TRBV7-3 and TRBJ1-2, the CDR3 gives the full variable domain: GAGVSQTPSNKVTEKGKYVELRCDPISGHTALYWYRQSLGQGPEFLIYFQGTGAADDSGLPNDRFFAVRPEGSVSTLKIQRTERGDSAVYLCASSLGTRGGYTFGSGTRLTVV.